The 8 T cell receptor beta chains presented below share a single source sample, sequenced in a study of OX40 agonist ivuxolimab in advanced cancers. Repertoires were generated with immunoSEQ multiplex PCR, while TCRdb's copy carries only in-frame clones and drops some. There are approximately 60,000 clones in the sample; 65% to 85% occur only once, and roughly 0.6% lies in the top ten. This specimen was CD4+ or CD8+ T cells sorted from blood, taken in a trial of the OX40 agonist ivuxolimab. The receptors were gathered from an adult with an advanced solid tumor such as melanoma, head and neck, liver or kidney cancer.

The CDR3 region has the DNA TGTGCCAGCAGCCCGTACCGGGGAGGGACCACTGAAGCTTTCTTT. It encodes CASSPYRGGTTEAFF. V is TRBV11-3 and J is TRBJ1-1; D is possibly TRBD1 (5 bases). Germline loops: CDR1 SGHNT, CDR2 YENEEA. The CDR3 is 15 amino acids. The V and J ends lost 5 bases and 4 bases respectively, with 17 bases between them.

V gene TRBV19 combines with J gene TRBJ2-1, with TRBD2 matching 7 bases. CDR3 length equals 16 residues. Germline V gene data show CDR1 as LNHDA and CDR2 as SQIVND (reference sequence). The J segment lost 0 bases and the V segment lost 1 base, leaving 3 bases of the junction unmatched. The CDR3 DNA is TGTGCCAGTAGTATAGCTAGCGGCCGCTCCTACAATGAGCAGTTCTTC. Its translation is CASSIASGRSYNEQFF.

CDR3 sequence: CSVEDKTARDIQYF. The DNA for the CDR3 is TGCAGCGTTGAAGATAAAACGGCCCGGGACATTCAGTACTTC. The chain recombines TRBV29-1 with TRBJ2-4; D unclear. The germline V and J ends were trimmed by 0 bases and 8 bases, with 14 bases remaining between them. The length of the CDR3 is 14 residues. Per germline, CDR1 SQVTM and CDR2 ANQGSEA.

The genes are TRBV7-2 and TRBJ1-2; the D gene is possibly TRBD1 (6 bases). Germline V gives CDR1 SGHTA, CDR2 FQGNSA. The CDR3 is 14 amino acids. With 3 bases removed from V and 2 bases from J, the gap between germline ends came to 10 bases. The chain's CDR3 is CASSFGQGNYGYTF. CDR3 in DNA: TGTGCCAGCAGCTTTGGGCAGGGGAACTATGGCTACACCTTC.

This chain connects TRBV9 to TRBJ1-3, with unresolved D. Germline loops: CDR1 SGDLS, CDR2 YYNGEE. V was clipped by 4 bases and J by 0 bases, with 5 bases between them. This CDR3 has 13 amino acids. The CDR3: CASSLSSGNTIYF. CDR3 DNA sequence: TGTGCCAGCAGCCTAAGCTCTGGAAACACCATATATTTT.

This rearrangement joins TRBV5-4 to TRBJ1-5; D is undetermined. This CDR3 contains 13 residues. CDR1 SGHNT and CDR2 YYREEE come from the germline V gene (reference sequence). V gave up 4 bases and J gave up 11 bases, with 16 bases separating them. The CDR3 DNA is TGTGCCAGCAGCCAAGATTGGGAATCGGCCCAGCATTTT. Its protein product is CASSQDWESAQHF.

This rearrangement joins TRBV5-4 to TRBJ1-6; D ambiguous. The CDR3 is 16 residues long. V lost 0 bases and J 0 bases, leaving 7 bases between the germline ends. The V gene's germline CDR1 is SGHNT and CDR2 YYREEE (reference sequence). The CDR3 loop reads CASSLEDSSYNSPLHF. DNA for the CDR3: TGTGCCAGCAGCTTGGAAGATAGCTCCTATAATTCACCCCTCCACTTT.

The DNA for the CDR3 is TGTGCCTGGAGTGTATTGGGGGAACGCACAGATACGCAGTATTTT. This codes for CAWSVLGERTDTQYF. This chain connects TRBV30 to TRBJ2-3; D may match TRBD1 or TRBD2 (5 bases each). Trimming shortened V by 0 bases and J by 1 base, and 11 bases separated the two germline ends. The CDR3 totals 15 residues. Per the germline V gene, CDR1 is GTSNPN and CDR2 is SVGIG (reference sequence).